A selection of T cell receptor beta chains follows, all from one sample in a study of blood T cell repertoires in COVID-19. The data were produced by immunoSEQ multiplex PCR, yet TCRdb's version contains in-frame clones alone and is incomplete. The profile covers a few hundred thousand clones, with 85% appearing a single time and 3% to 4.5% taken by the ten largest. Material for sequencing was peripheral blood. The origin of the receptors is a woman between 18 and 29 years old with acute or convalescent COVID-19. CDR3s include the opening cysteine and the closing phenylalanine or tryptophan. D genes are given only for firm matches. Not every row has a clone size; where given, it reads once, few, many or a size class.

>TRBV5-6|NA|TRBJ2-1|few
TGTGCCAGCAGCTTGGACCCACTAGGGGAGCAGTTCTTC
CASSLDPLGEQFF
>TRBV19|NA|TRBJ1-1|NA
TGTGCCAGTGCTACAGGCGGCTTGAACACTGAAGCTTTCTTT
CASATGGLNTEAFF
>TRBV27|TRBD1|TRBJ1-4|NA
TGTGCCAGCAGTTCACCCCGGGACAGGGGGACGGCTAATGAAAAACTGTTTTTT
CASSSPRDRGTANEKLFF
>TRBV7-9|NA|TRBJ1-5|NA
TGTGCCAGCAGCCCCGGCGACAGCGGCAATCAGCCCCAGCATTTT
CASSPGDSGNQPQHF
>TRBV30|NA|TRBJ1-5|few
TGTGCCTGGAGTGGACAATTAAATCAGCCCCAGCATTTT
CAWSGQLNQPQHF
>TRBV18|TRBD2|TRBJ2-1|NA
TGTGCCAGCTCACCAACCGGGACTAGCTTTAATGAGCAGTTCTTC
CASSPTGTSFNEQFF
>TRBV28|TRBD1|TRBJ1-6|NA
TGTGCCAGCACCATCCGACCGGGGACAGGGTATTCACCCCTCCACTTT
CASTIRPGTGYSPLHF
>TRBV7-9|NA|TRBJ1-1|NA
TGTGCCAGCAGCTTACTGTCGGACACTGAAGCTTTCTTT
CASSLLSDTEAFF
>TRBV2|TRBD1|TRBJ1-1|NA
TGTGCCAGCAGTGAACCTTCGGACAGGGGGGGGACTGAAGCTTTCTTT
CASSEPSDRGGTEAFF
>TRBV30|NA|TRBJ2-5|NA
TGTGCCTGGGGACTAAGCGGAAGGGTCCAAGAGACCCAGTACTTC
CAWGLSGRVQETQYF
>TRBV19|NA|TRBJ1-4|NA
TGTGCCAGTAGCCCTCCGGGTAATGAAAAACTGTTTTTT
CASSPPGNEKLFF
>TRBV28|TRBD2|TRBJ2-5|NA
TGTGCCAGCAGCCACGGACTAGCGGCAGAGACCCAGTACTTC
CASSHGLAAETQYF
>TRBV5-1|TRBD1|TRBJ1-6|NA
TGCGCCAGCAGCCCGGGACAGGCTTCCTATAATTCACCCCTCCACTTT
CASSPGQASYNSPLHF
>TRBV18|TRBD1|TRBJ1-1|NA
TGTGCCAGCTCACCGACAGGGCGGGGGGGCACTGAAGCTTTCTTT
CASSPTGRGGTEAFF
>TRBV5-1|NA|TRBJ1-4|NA
TGCGCCAGCAGCTTGGGGCAGGGAATGGAGAAACTGTTTTTT
CASSLGQGMEKLFF
>TRBV18|NA|TRBJ2-5|NA
TGTGCCAGCTCACGAAACAGAGAAGAGACCCAGTACTTC
CASSRNREETQYF
>TRBV30|NA|TRBJ1-2|NA
TGTGCCTGGAGTGTACCCCAGGTTAGGTATGGCTACACCTTC
CAWSVPQVRYGYTF
>TRBV7-8|NA|TRBJ1-5|NA
TGTGCCAGCAGCTTAGCGGCAGAATATCAGCCCCAGCATTTT
CASSLAAEYQPQHF
>TRBV10-2|TRBD2|TRBJ2-3|NA
TGCGCCAGCAGGGAAGCGGGGCGCACAGATACGCAGTATTTT
CASREAGRTDTQYF
>TRBV11-2|NA|TRBJ1-3|NA
TGTGCCAGCAGCCAAGGGGTACCGTTAGAGAACACCATATATTTT
CASSQGVPLENTIYF
>TRBV10-3|NA|TRBJ2-7|NA
TGTGCCATCAGTGAGTCCTCGAACAGGCTTGCCTACGAGCAGTACTTC
CAISESSNRLAYEQYF
>TRBV6-1|NA|TRBJ1-1|NA
TGTGCCAGCAGTGAAGAAGGCTGGGAGGAGAACACTGAAGCTTTCTTT
CASSEEGWEENTEAFF
>TRBV5-1|TRBD2|TRBJ2-2|NA
TGCGCCAGCAGGGAATCCGGACTAGCGGGGGCCGGGGAGCTGTTTTTT
CASRESGLAGAGELFF
>TRBV27|TRBD2|TRBJ2-2|NA
TGTGCCTCGAGGGGAGTAGCGGGAACGACCGGGGAGCTGTTTTTT
CASRGVAGTTGELFF
>TRBV30|NA|TRBJ1-2|NA
TGTGCCAGCGCGGCCTTGGCAGGCCGGGGGGGCTACACCTTC
CASAALAGRGGYTF
>TRBV2|TRBD1|TRBJ1-1|NA
TGTGCCAGCAGGACAGGGGGCACTGAAGCTTTCTTT
CASRTGGTEAFF